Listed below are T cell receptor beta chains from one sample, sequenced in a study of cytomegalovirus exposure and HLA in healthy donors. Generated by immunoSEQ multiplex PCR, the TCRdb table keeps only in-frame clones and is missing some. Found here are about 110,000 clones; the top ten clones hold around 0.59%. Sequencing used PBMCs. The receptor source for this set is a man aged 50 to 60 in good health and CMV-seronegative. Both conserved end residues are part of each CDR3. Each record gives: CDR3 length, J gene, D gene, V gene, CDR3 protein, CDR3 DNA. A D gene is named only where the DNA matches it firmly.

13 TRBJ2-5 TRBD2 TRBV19 CASSMRGGETQYF TGTGCCAGTAGTATGCGGGGGGGAGAGACCCAGTACTTC
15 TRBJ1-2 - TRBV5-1 CASSSGLPGDYGYTF TGCGCCAGCAGCTCGGGTCTCCCGGGAGACTATGGCTACACCTTC
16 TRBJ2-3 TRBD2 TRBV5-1 CASSFFSAGGADTQYF TGCGCCAGCAGCTTTTTTTCGGCGGGAGGCGCAGATACGCAGTATTTT
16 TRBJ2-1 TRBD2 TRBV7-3 CASSRTSGSSYNEQFF TGTGCCAGCAGCAGGACTAGCGGGAGCTCCTACAATGAGCAGTTCTTC
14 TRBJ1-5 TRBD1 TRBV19 CASSTWTGTQPQHF TGTGCCAGTAGTACCTGGACAGGGACCCAGCCCCAGCATTTT
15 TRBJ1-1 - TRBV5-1 CASSPTGKGNTEAFF TGCGCCAGCAGCCCCACAGGCAAGGGGAACACTGAAGCTTTCTTT
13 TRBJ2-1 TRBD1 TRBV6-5 CASSLDRYNEQFF TGTGCCAGCAGTTTGGACAGGTACAATGAGCAGTTCTTC
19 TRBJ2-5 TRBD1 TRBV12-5 CASGLYIPEGRGPTETQYF TGTGCTAGTGGTTTGTATATTCCCGAGGGCAGGGGGCCGACAGAGACCCAGTACTTC
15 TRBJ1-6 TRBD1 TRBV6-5 CASSYRDSHNSPLHF TGTGCCAGCAGTTACCGGGACAGCCATAATTCACCCCTCCACTTT
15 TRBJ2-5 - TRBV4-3 CASSRMRHDQETQYF TGCGCCAGCAGCCGAATGCGACACGACCAAGAGACCCAGTACTTC
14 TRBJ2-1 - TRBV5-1 CASSPLGAEDEQFF TGCGCCAGCAGCCCCCTCGGCGCGGAGGATGAGCAGTTCTTC
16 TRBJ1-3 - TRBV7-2 CASSLGRGAPGNTIYF TGTGCCAGCAGCTTAGGTAGAGGAGCACCTGGAAACACCATATATTTT
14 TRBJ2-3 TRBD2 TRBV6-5 CASRPGLAPDTQYF TGTGCCAGCAGACCCGGACTAGCGCCAGATACGCAGTATTTT
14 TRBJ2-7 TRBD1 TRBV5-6 CASSFGQGTYEQYF TGTGCCAGCAGCTTTGGACAGGGCACCTACGAGCAGTACTTC
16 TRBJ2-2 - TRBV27 CASGLIQTGYTGELFF TGTGCCAGCGGGCTGATCCAAACGGGGTACACCGGGGAGCTGTTTTTT
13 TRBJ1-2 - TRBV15 CATSPRPSGDTTF TGTGCCACCAGCCCCAGACCATCAGGGGATACCACCTTC
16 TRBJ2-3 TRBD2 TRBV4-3 CASSTRTSGSTDTQYF TGCGCCAGCAGCACCCGGACTAGCGGGAGTACAGATACGCAGTATTTT
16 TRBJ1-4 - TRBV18 CASSPDILEGGEKLFF TGTGCCAGCTCACCAGACATTCTGGAAGGGGGAGAAAAACTGTTTTTT
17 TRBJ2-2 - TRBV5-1 CASSLAEGGFGTGELFF TGCGCCAGCAGCTTGGCCGAAGGGGGATTCGGCACCGGGGAGCTGTTTTTT
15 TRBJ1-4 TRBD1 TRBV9 CASSVTGGANEKLFF TGTGCCAGCAGCGTAACAGGGGGCGCGAATGAAAAACTGTTTTTT
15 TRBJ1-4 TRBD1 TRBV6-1 CASKKPGQGGEKLFF TGTGCCAGCAAAAAGCCGGGACAGGGGGGTGAAAAACTGTTTTTT
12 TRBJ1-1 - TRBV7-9 CASSFEGDVAFF TGTGCCAGCAGCTTTGAGGGGGATGTAGCTTTCTTT
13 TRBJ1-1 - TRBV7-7 CASSLSGGTEAFF TGTGCTAGCAGCTTATCCGGAGGCACTGAAGCTTTCTTT
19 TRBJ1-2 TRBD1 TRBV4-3 CASSQDGTGPQGPNYGYTF TGCGCCAGCAGCCAAGATGGGACAGGGCCCCAAGGTCCTAACTATGGCTACACCTTC
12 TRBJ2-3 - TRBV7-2 CAIQTGADTQYF TGTGCCATCCAGACGGGGGCAGATACGCAGTATTTT
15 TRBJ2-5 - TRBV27 CASSSRGGHQETQYF TGTGCCAGCAGTTCGAGAGGAGGACACCAAGAGACCCAGTACTTC
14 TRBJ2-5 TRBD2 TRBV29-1 CSVTSGGVAETQYF TGCAGCGTGACTAGCGGGGGGGTGGCGGAGACCCAGTACTTC
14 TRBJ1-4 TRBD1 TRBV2 CASRTGGANEKLFF TGTGCCAGCAGGACAGGGGGTGCTAATGAAAAACTGTTTTTT
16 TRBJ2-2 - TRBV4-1 CASSQTVVRLTGELFF TGCGCCAGCAGCCAAACAGTTGTCAGGCTAACCGGGGAGCTGTTTTTT
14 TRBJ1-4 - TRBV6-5 CASSSTGGNEKLFF TGTGCCAGCAGTTCGACAGGTGGTAATGAAAAACTGTTTTTT
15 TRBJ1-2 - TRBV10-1 CASSESLGPRYGYTF TGCGCCAGCAGTGAGTCGTTGGGGCCCAGGTATGGCTACACCTTC
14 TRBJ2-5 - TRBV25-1 CASSSPGGKETQYF TGTGCCAGCAGCTCCCCAGGCGGGAAAGAGACCCAGTACTTC
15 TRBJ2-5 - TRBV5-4 CASSSAELGSGTQYF TGTGCCAGCAGCTCCGCCGAACTAGGATCAGGGACCCAGTACTTC
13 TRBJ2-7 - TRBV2 CASSADRTYEQYF TGTGCCAGCAGTGCTGACAGAACCTACGAGCAGTACTTC
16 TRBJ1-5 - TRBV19 CASSTSTQGGDQPQHF TGTGCCAGTAGTACCTCTACGCAGGGAGGCGATCAGCCCCAGCATTTT
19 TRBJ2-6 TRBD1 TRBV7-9 CASSLHRGQEMAGANVLTF TGTGCCAGCAGCTTACACAGGGGGCAGGAAATGGCTGGGGCCAACGTCCTGACTTTC
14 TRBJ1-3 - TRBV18 CASSPPGNSNTIYF TGTGCCAGCTCACCACCGGGCAACTCCAACACCATATATTTT
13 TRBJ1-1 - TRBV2 CASSEGNLGRAFF TGTGCCAGCAGTGAGGGTAACCTAGGTCGGGCTTTCTTT
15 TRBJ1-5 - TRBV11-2 CASSEVRGRNQPQHF TGTGCCAGCAGCGAAGTTAGGGGTCGTAATCAGCCCCAGCATTTT
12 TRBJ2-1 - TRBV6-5 CAGRVNDNEQFF TGTGCCGGGCGGGTAAACGACAATGAGCAGTTCTTC
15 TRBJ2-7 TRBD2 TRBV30 CAWSQTSGRANEQYF TGTGCCTGGAGTCAAACAAGCGGGAGAGCTAACGAGCAGTACTTC
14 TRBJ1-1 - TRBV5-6 CASSTGWWITEAFF TGTGCCAGCAGCACGGGATGGTGGATCACTGAAGCTTTCTTT
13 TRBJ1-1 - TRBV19 CASSSPGNTEAFF TGTGCCAGTAGTAGTCCGGGGAACACTGAAGCTTTCTTT
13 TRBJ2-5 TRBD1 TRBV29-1 CSADTGVGETQYF TGCAGCGCTGACACAGGGGTAGGAGAGACCCAGTACTTC
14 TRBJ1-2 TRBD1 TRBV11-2 CASSAPFQGDGYTF TGTGCCAGCAGCGCTCCGTTTCAGGGGGATGGCTACACCTTC
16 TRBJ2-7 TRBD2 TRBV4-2 CASSQDPGTSGYEQYF TGTGCCAGCAGCCAAGATCCTGGGACTAGCGGATACGAGCAGTACTTC
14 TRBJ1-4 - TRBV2 CASSVEPGGEKLFF TGTGCCAGCAGTGTGGAGCCCGGTGGCGAAAAACTGTTTTTT
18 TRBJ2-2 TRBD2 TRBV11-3 CASSSFGQTSGSAGELFF TGTGCCAGCAGCTCATTCGGCCAGACTAGCGGGAGCGCCGGGGAGCTGTTTTTT
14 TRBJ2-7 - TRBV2 CASKFEQSSYEQYF TGTGCCAGCAAATTCGAACAGAGCTCCTACGAGCAGTACTTC
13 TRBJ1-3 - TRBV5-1 CASSREGGNTIYF TGCGCCAGCAGCCGGGAAGGTGGAAACACCATATATTTT
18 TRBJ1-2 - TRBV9 CASSARHPTTGLPYGYTF TGTGCCAGCAGCGCCCGACACCCCACCACAGGGCTTCCCTATGGCTACACCTTC
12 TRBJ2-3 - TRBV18 CASSPQGDTQYF TGTGCCAGCTCACCCCAGGGAGATACGCAGTATTTT
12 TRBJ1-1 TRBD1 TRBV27 CASSGQGVGAFF TGTGCCAGCAGTGGACAGGGGGTGGGAGCTTTCTTT
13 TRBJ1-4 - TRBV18 CASSPAGIEKLFF TGTGCCAGCTCACCCGCAGGGATTGAAAAACTGTTTTTT
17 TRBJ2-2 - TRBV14 CASSQVGGSWYTGELFF TGTGCCAGCAGCCAAGTCGGAGGGAGCTGGTACACCGGGGAGCTGTTTTTT
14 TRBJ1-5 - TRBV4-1 CASSQATEAQPQHF TGCGCCAGCAGCCAGGCCACGGAGGCTCAGCCCCAGCATTTT